One T cell receptor beta chain is described in this entry. These data belong to a study of blood T cell repertoires in COVID-19. Sequenced by immunoSEQ multiplex PCR; TCRdb stores in-frame clones only, minus some. Altogether 200,000 to 250,000 clones are present, roughly four fifths being singletons, with the ten largest covering about 4%. CDR3 length: 13 amino acids. Germline CDR1 reads MDHEN; CDR2 reads SYDVKM. Trimming pared 2 bases from V and 10 bases from J, leaving 9 bases between. The clonotype comes from a man over 45 with acute or convalescent COVID-19. The genes are TRBV28 and TRBJ1-6; D perhaps matches TRBD1 (5 bases). The material sequenced was peripheral blood. CDR3 sequence reads: CASSLGGRSPLHF. The CDR3 coding sequence is TGTGCCAGCAGTTTAGGGGGGAGGTCACCCCTCCACTTT.